The 14 T cell receptor beta chains below all came from one sample that was sequenced in a study of molecular identifiers for immune sequencing clone quantification. MiXCR was run by TCRdb on the PCR reads, yielding one entry per CDR3 protein. The table lists about 640,000 distinct CDR3 sequences, about 20% of them singletons. The material sequenced was naive CD8+ T cells from blood, with Jurkat cell RNA spiked in. Subset indicated: FACS-sorted CD8+CD4-CCR7+CD45RA+ naive T cells. These TCRs come from a human donor in good health. Some libraries in this study had Jurkat cell RNA spiked in.

Comments on this clonotype: An end of the junction differs from the germline gene, which may be a read error. The genes are TRBV19 and TRBJ2-2; 9 bases match TRBD1. This CDR3 comprises 13 residues. Germline CDR1 reads LNHDA; CDR2 reads SQIVND (reference sequence). The CDR3 DNA sequence: TGTGCCAGTAATGGACAGGGGCCCGGGGAGCTGGTTTTT. It encodes CASNGQGPGELVF.

This clonotype showed up just a few times. V is TRBV15 and J is TRBJ1-4; a weak D match, TRBD1 (5 bases). Germline V gives CDR1 LNHNV, CDR2 YYDKDF (reference sequence). This CDR3 is 16 amino acids long. V lost 4 bases and J lost 3, with 15 bases in between. CDR3 sequence (DNA): TGTGCCACCAGCACTGGGGTCGGGGCTCCTAATGAAAAACTGTTTTTT. This gives the protein CATSTGVGAPNEKLFF.

This clonotype was observed a handful of times. A clone one base away is much larger, so this may be a read error. The chain joins TRBV27 to TRBJ1-5; 7 bases agree with TRBD1. This CDR3 comprises 15 residues. V trimming: 5 bases; J trimming: 1 base; junction bases outside the gene matches: 5. The germline gives CDR1 MNHEY, CDR2 SMNVEV (reference sequence). CDR3 protein: CASSLTGESNQPQHF. The DNA of the CDR3 is TGTGCCAGCAGTCTTACAGGGGAGAGCAATCAGCCCCAGCATTTT.

Many counts were recorded for this clonotype. The rearrangement links TRBV24-1 to TRBJ2-3; 12 bases fit TRBD2. This CDR3 region has 19 residues. V was clipped by 5 bases and J by 2 bases; unmatched bases: 13. CDR1 and CDR2 from the germline V gene are KGHDR and SFDVKD. CDR3 nucleotides: TGTGCCACCAGTGGCGGGACTAGCGGGCCACAATCGGTCACAGATACGCAGTATTTT. This codes for CATSGGTSGPQSVTDTQYF.

A remark on this clonotype: Lacking the conserved final phenylalanine or tryptophan, this CDR3 likely reflects a read error. The chain recombines TRBV6-2 or TRBV6-3 with TRBJ2-7; a weak D match, TRBD1 (6 bases). V lost 6 bases and J 2 bases, leaving 8 bases between the germline ends. This CDR3 contains 12 residues. Germline values: CDR1 MNHEY, CDR2 SVGEGT. CDR3 nucleotide sequence: TGTGCCAGCAGCCGGACAGCCTACGAGCAGTACCTC. Translation: CASSRTAYEQYL.

In the case of this clonotype: This could be a read error, since a much larger clone is one nucleotide away. This chain uses TRBV7-3 with TRBJ2-7; D is perhaps TRBD1 or TRBD2 (5 bases each). CDR3 length: 15 amino acids. Trimming took 0 bases from V and 6 from J, leaving 15 bases between them. The germline CDR1 and CDR2 sequences are SGHTA and FQGTGA. CDR3 nucleotide sequence: TGTGCCAGCAGCTTAACGGGGGACCCAATGCCCGAGCAGTACTTC. Translated, it gives CASSLTGDPMPEQYF.

This clonotype was observed at least ten times. The chain recombines TRBV30 with TRBJ1-5, with D unresolved. This CDR3 has 13 amino acids. Trimming removed 1 base from V and 2 bases from J, with 6 bases in between. The V gene's germline CDR1 is GTSNPN and CDR2 SVGIG (reference sequence). As DNA, the CDR3 is TGTGCCTGGAGTGGACAAGGCAATCAGCCCCAGCATTTT. Amino acids: CAWSGQGNQPQHF.

This clonotype was recorded only once. With a much larger clone just one base away, this may be a read error. The chain combines TRBV12-3 or TRBV12-4 with TRBJ2-5; no firm D call. The germline V and J ends were trimmed by 8 bases and 0 bases, with 13 bases remaining between them. CDR3 length: 14 amino acids. In DNA form, the CDR3 reads TGTGCCAGCGGATTGAGGTCCTACCAAGAGACCCAGTACTTC. It encodes CASGLRSYQETQYF.

A few counts support this clonotype. V and J are TRBV5-1 and TRBJ2-7, with D perhaps TRBD2 (5 bases). Germline values: CDR1 SGHRS, CDR2 YFSETQ. The CDR3 is made up of 15 amino acids. Deletions cut 1 base from V and 2 bases from J, with 13 bases between. CDR3 region: CASSLFSGGTYEQYF. The CDR3 DNA reads TGCGCCAGCAGCTTGTTTTCAGGAGGAACCTACGAGCAGTACTTC.

The V and J genes are TRBV6-5 and TRBJ1-2; TRBD1 aligns across 9 bases. V shed 2 bases and J 0 bases; nucleotides not matched to a gene: 10. CDR1 and CDR2 (germline): MNHEY, SVGAGI. This CDR3 is built from 18 residues. This CDR3 reads CASSYATGQGLTNYGYTF. Written as DNA, the CDR3 is TGTGCCAGCAGTTACGCGACGGGACAGGGCCTAACTAACTATGGCTACACCTTC.

This clonotype was counted a few times. Here the CDR3 DNA reads TGTGCCATCAGTGGGGGACTAGCGGGAGGGGGAGAGACCCAGTACTTC. It translates to CAISGGLAGGGETQYF. J is TRBJ2-5 and V is TRBV10-3, with 16 positions matching TRBD2. The CDR3 consists of 16 residues. V lost 4 bases to trimming and J lost 4 bases; unmatched junction nucleotides: 3. From germline, CDR1 is ENHRY and CDR2 SYGVKD.

A note on this clonotype: Possible read error: a much larger clone is one base away. The genes are TRBV29-1 and TRBJ2-2; 8 bases are shared with TRBD2. The CDR3 contains 14 residues. The germline CDR1 and CDR2 sequences are SQVTM and ANQGSEA. The V and J ends lost 7 bases and 9 bases, in that order; junction bases with no gene match: 13. This chain's CDR3 is CSATGGPGTRELFF. CDR3 nucleotides: TGCAGCGCGACGGGGGGGCCGGGGACCAGGGAGCTGTTTTTT.

Concerning this clonotype itself: A clone one base away is much larger, so this may be a read error. This chain joins TRBV6-6 and TRBJ1-1; tentatively, D is TRBD1 (6 bases). This CDR3 contains 13 residues. Germline V CDR1 and CDR2: MNHNY, SVGAGI (reference sequence). The CDR3 sequence: CVIYREMNTEAFF. CDR3 bases: TGTGTCATATACAGGGAAATGAACACTGAAGCTTTCTTT.

The sample holds a few counts of this clonotype. V usage is TRBV10-3 and J usage is TRBJ2-7; the match to TRBD2 covers 11 bases. The CDR3 spans 16 residues. Germline V gives CDR1 ENHRY, CDR2 SYGVKD. V was pared by 0 bases and J by 3 bases, with 4 bases of the junction left unmatched. Here the CDR3 DNA reads TGTGCCATCAGTGAGTCGGAGACTAGCGGGGACTACGAGCAGTACTTC. It specifies CAISESETSGDYEQYF.